A single sample gave rise to the 8 T cell receptor beta chains below, sequenced in a study of regulatory and conventional T cells in RAG deficiency. Blood CD4+ CD25-low CD127-high conventional T cells supplied the genomic DNA template. The protocol was immunoSEQ multiplex PCR, while the TCRdb copy is restricted to in-frame clones and leaves out a portion. The repertoire has 40,000 to 55,000 clones, approximately 90% of them found once; the top ten carry approximately 0.51%. This same sample was also part of a study on regulatory T cells. As that study records: The PCR used 52 TRBV and 13 TRBJ primers.

Material: CD4+ effector T cells sorted from blood. Receptor source: a human donor in good health.

The V and J genes are TRBV2 and TRBJ2-2; 10 positions agree with TRBD2. The CDR3 is 15 amino acids. Germline V gene lookup returns CDR1 SNHLY and CDR2 FYNNEI. Trimming cost V 6 bases and J 6 bases; bases outside gene matches: 7. The CDR3 coding sequence is TGTGCCAGCAGGACCAGCGGGGGGGCCGCCGGGGAGCTGTTTTTT. Protein sequence: CASRTSGGAAGELFF.

The gene calls are TRBV9 and TRBJ2-7; 11 bases map to TRBD2. In germline, CDR1 is SGDLS, CDR2 YYNGEE. The CDR3 runs to 17 residues. With 0 bases clipped from V and 6 bases from J, the junction kept 11 bases outside the gene matches. The CDR3 nucleotides read TGTGCCAGCAGCGTAGCTACAGAGACTAGCGGGATTGCCGAGCAGTACTTC. Its protein product is CASSVATETSGIAEQYF.

This sequence joins TRBV29-1 and TRBJ2-3; D not certain. With 3 bases removed from V and 0 bases from J, the gap between germline ends came to 7 bases. Germline CDR1 is SQVTM and CDR2 is ANQGSEA. CDR3 size: 13 residues. CDR3 nucleotides: TGCAGCGTTGATACTTCCAGCACAGATACGCAGTATTTT. Translated, it gives CSVDTSSTDTQYF.

V usage is TRBV11-1 and J usage is TRBJ2-7; D perhaps matches TRBD2 (6 bases). Germline loops: CDR1 SGHAT, CDR2 FQDESV (reference sequence). The CDR3 runs 13 residues. V was clipped by 5 bases and J by 6 bases, with 14 bases between them. This chain's CDR3 is CASSRDLIAEQYF. The CDR3 bases are TGTGCCAGCAGCCGGGACTTGATAGCCGAGCAGTACTTC.

CDR3 sequence (DNA): TGTGCCAGCAGCCCTGACCCCAATTCACCCCTCCACTTT. Its protein product is CASSPDPNSPLHF. The rearrangement uses TRBV7-3 and TRBJ1-6, with no clear D. The CDR3 contains 13 residues. Deletions cut 5 bases from V and 7 bases from J, with 9 bases between. Germline V gene lookup returns CDR1 SGHTA and CDR2 FQGTGA.

The chain recombines TRBV7-8 with TRBJ2-7; 8 nucleotides line up with TRBD1. V trimming: 5 bases; J trimming: 3 bases; junction bases outside the gene matches: 6. Germline V gene sequence: CDR1 SGHVS, CDR2 FQNEAQ. The length of the CDR3 is 14 residues. This CDR3 is CASSLGQGGYEQYF. Here the CDR3 DNA reads TGTGCCAGCAGCCTAGGACAGGGCGGCTACGAGCAGTACTTC.

The rearrangement uses TRBV7-9 and TRBJ1-2, with D unclear. Trimming removed 5 bases at V and 3 bases at J, with 7 bases between. Looked up from germline, CDR1 is SEHNR and CDR2 is FQNEAQ (reference sequence). This CDR3 is 12 amino acids long. As DNA, the CDR3 is TGTGCCAGCAGCCCTCAGGACTATGGCTACACCTTC. This translates into CASSPQDYGYTF.

The chain combines TRBV4-1 with TRBJ2-5; D may be TRBD1 (6 bases). V was shortened by 0 bases and J by 2 bases, with 16 bases between the two germline ends. Germline CDR1 is MGHRA and CDR2 is YSYEKL. CDR3 length: 17 residues. DNA for the CDR3: TGCGCCAGCAGCCAAGATTGGGGGCACGGCCGTCAAGAGACCCAGTACTTC. This translates into CASSQDWGHGRQETQYF.